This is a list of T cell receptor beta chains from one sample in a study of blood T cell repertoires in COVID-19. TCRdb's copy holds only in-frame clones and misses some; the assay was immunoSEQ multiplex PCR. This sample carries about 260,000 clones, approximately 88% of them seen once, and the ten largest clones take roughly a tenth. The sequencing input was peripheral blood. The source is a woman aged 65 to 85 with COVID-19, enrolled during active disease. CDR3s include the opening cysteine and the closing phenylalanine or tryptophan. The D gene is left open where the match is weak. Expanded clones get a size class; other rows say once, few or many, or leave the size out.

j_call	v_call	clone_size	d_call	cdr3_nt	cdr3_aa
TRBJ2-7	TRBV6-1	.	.	TGTGCCAGCAGTGAACTCAGTGGCGGCGGGCCCTACGAGCAGTACTTC	CASSELSGGGPYEQYF
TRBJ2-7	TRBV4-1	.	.	TGCGCCAGCAGCGAGCGGCCGACAAAATCCCCAACCTACGAGCAGTACTTC	CASSERPTKSPTYEQYF
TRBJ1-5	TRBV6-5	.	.	TGTGCCAGCACACAGGACACCAATCAGCCCCAGCATTTT	CASTQDTNQPQHF
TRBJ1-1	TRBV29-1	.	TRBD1	TGCAGCGTCCGCACGCAGGGGGACACTGAAGCTTTCTTT	CSVRTQGDTEAFF
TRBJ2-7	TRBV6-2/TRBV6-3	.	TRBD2	TGTGCCAGCAGTTCTCCCGGCGGGAGATCGAGGGAGCAGTACTTC	CASSSPGGRSREQYF
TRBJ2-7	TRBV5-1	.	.	TGCGCCAGCAGCTTCCACAGCTCCTACGAGCAGTACTTC	CASSFHSSYEQYF
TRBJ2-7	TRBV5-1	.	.	TGCGCCAGCCGACAGGTTGGGTACGAGCAGTACTTC	CASRQVGYEQYF
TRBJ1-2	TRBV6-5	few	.	TGTGCCAGCAGTTACTCGAACAGGGTTGTTCACTATGGCTACACCTTC	CASSYSNRVVHYGYTF
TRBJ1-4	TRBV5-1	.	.	TGCGCCAGCAGACTTACAGGGAGTAATAATGAAAAACTGTTTTTT	CASRLTGSNNEKLFF
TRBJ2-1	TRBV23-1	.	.	TGCGCCAGCGGAACCGGGACATTTTACAATGAGCAGTTCTTC	CASGTGTFYNEQFF
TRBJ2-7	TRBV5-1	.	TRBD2	TGCGCCAGCAGCTTGGATTCTAGCGGGATCTACGAGCAGTACTTC	CASSLDSSGIYEQYF
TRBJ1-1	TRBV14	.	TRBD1	TGTGCCAGCAGCCCGCGGACAGGGTATAGGTCTTTGGCTGAAGCTTTCTTT	CASSPRTGYRSLAEAFF
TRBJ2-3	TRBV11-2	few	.	TGTGCCAGCAGCCAACTTGGGGCGGGATCAGATACGCAGTATTTT	CASSQLGAGSDTQYF
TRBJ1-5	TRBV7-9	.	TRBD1	TGTGCCAGCAGCCCACAGGGGGGCAATCAGCCCCAGCATTTT	CASSPQGGNQPQHF
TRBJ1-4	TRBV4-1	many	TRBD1	TGCGCCAGCAGCCCAACCTCGGACAGGGTCTCAGGAAAACTGTTTTTT	CASSPTSDRVSGKLFF
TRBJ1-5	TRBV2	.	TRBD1	TGTGCCAGCAGAGTGGAGGGGGCCGATACAGGCAATCAGCCCCAGCATTTT	CASRVEGADTGNQPQHF
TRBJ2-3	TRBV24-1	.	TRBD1	TGTGCCACCAGTGACGAGACAGGGAAAACAGATACGCAGTATTTT	CATSDETGKTDTQYF
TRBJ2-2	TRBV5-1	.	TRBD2	TGCGCCAGCAGCTTGGTGGCTAGCGGGAGTCCCGGGGAGCTGTTTTTT	CASSLVASGSPGELFF
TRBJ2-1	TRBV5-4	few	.	TGTGCCAGCAGCATCGATCCTAGGGGTGAGCAGTTCTTC	CASSIDPRGEQFF
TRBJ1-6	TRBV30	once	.	TGTGCCTGGAGTCCTGCGGGGAGCTCCTATAATTCACCCCTCCACTTT	CAWSPAGSSYNSPLHF
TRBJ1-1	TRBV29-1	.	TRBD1	TGCAGCGTTTTACTGACAGGGGACACTGAAGCTTTCTTT	CSVLLTGDTEAFF
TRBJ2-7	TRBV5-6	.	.	TGTGCCAGCAGCTTGGCCGGGGTTTCCTACGAGCAGTACTTC	CASSLAGVSYEQYF
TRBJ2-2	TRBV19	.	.	TGTGCCAGTAGCTCGGCTCAGGATAACACCGGGGAGCTGTTTTTT	CASSSAQDNTGELFF
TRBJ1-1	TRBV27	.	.	TGTGCCAGCAGTTTCGTACAGAACACTGAAGCTTTCTTT	CASSFVQNTEAFF
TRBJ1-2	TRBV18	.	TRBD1	TGTGCCAGCTCACCCGGACAGGGGCATGGCTACACCTTC	CASSPGQGHGYTF
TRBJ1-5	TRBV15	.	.	TGTGCCACCAGCAGGGCCAGGAACAATCAGCCCCAGCATTTT	CATSRARNNQPQHF
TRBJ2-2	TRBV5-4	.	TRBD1	TGTGCCAGCAGCCGGGACAGCAGAAACACCGGGGAGCTGTTTTTT	CASSRDSRNTGELFF
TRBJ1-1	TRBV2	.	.	TGTGCCAGCAGGGCCGACAGTCCCGAAGCTTTCTTT	CASRADSPEAFF
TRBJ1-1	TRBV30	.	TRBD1	TGTGCCTGGTCTCAGGGGGACAGGGACACTGAAGCTTTCTTT	CAWSQGDRDTEAFF
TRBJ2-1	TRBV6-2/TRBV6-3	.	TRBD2	TGTGCCAGCAGTGTAGCGGGCGTATTATACAATGAGCAGTTCTTC	CASSVAGVLYNEQFF
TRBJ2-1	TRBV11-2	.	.	TGTGCCAGCAGCAACTTGGACAGAGGAAATGAGCAGTTCTTC	CASSNLDRGNEQFF
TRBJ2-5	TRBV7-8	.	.	TGTGCCAGCAGCTACGGACTGGAAGAGACCCAGTACTTC	CASSYGLEETQYF
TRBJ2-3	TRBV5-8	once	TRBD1	TGTGCCAGCAGGCCGAGGACAGGGGGAAACACAGATACGCAGTATTTT	CASRPRTGGNTDTQYF
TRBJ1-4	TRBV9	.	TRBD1	TGTGCCAGCAGCGGAGACAGGGGAGTGAGCGAAAAACTGTTTTTT	CASSGDRGVSEKLFF
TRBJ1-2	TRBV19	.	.	TGTGCCAGTAGCGACTACAGATTGGGCGGCTACACCTTC	CASSDYRLGGYTF
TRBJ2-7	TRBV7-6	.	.	TGTGCCAGCAGCTTAGGGCCCCGGTTCGGGTCAGACGAGCAGTACTTC	CASSLGPRFGSDEQYF